This T cell receptor beta chain was profiled in a study of shared clonotypes between healthy human individuals. CDR1 and CDR2 (germline): SNHLY, FYNNEI. The CDR3 runs to 12 residues. Trimming pared 3 bases from V and 11 bases from J, leaving 11 bases between. Method: immunoSEQ multiplex PCR; TCRdb's copy keeps in-frame clones and lacks some. Of 780,000 or so clones listed, around 70% are singletons. This clonotype was obtained from a woman in her twenties or thirties in good health. The chain recombines TRBV2 with TRBJ1-5, with D unclear. Sequenced: memory CD4+ T cells sorted from blood. Specified subset: CD45RA-negative fraction. In DNA, the CDR3 is TGTGCCAGCAGTGATAGCGGCCGTTCCCAGCATTTT. Its translation is CASSDSGRSQHF.